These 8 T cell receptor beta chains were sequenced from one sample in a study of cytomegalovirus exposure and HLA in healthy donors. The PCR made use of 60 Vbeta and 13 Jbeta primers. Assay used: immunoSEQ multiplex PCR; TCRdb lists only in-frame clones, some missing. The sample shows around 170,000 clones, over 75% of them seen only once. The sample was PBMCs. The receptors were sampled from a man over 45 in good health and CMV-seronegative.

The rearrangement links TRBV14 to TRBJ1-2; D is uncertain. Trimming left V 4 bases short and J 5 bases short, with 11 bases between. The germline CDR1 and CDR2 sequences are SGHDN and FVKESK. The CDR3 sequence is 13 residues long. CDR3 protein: CASSPTPSYGYTF. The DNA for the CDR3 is TGTGCCAGCAGCCCGACGCCTAGTTATGGCTACACCTTC.

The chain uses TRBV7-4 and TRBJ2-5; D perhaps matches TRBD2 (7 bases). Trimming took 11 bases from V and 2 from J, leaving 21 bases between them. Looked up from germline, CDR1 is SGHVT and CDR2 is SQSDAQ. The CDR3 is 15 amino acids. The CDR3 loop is CAGYTGGRKQETQYF. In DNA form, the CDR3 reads TGTGCCGGATACACGGGGGGCCGTAAACAAGAGACCCAGTACTTC.

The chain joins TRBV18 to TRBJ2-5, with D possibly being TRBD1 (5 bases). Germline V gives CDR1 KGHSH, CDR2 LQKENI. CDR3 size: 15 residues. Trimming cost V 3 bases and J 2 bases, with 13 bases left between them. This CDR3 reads CASSPSTDPQETQYF. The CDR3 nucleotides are TGTGCCAGCTCACCTTCGACAGACCCGCAAGAGACCCAGTACTTC. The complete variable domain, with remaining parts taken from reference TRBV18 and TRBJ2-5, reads NAGVMQNPRHLVRRRGQEARLRCSPMKGHSHVYWYRQLPEEGLKFMVYLQKENIIDESGMPKERFSAEFPKEGPSILRIQQVVRGDSAAYFCASSPSTDPQETQYFGPGTRLLVL.

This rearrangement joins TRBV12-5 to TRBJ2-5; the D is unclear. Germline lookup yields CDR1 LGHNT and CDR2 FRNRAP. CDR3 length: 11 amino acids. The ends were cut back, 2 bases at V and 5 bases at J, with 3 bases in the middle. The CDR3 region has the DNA TGTGCTAGTGGTTTGCGGGAGACCCAGTACTTC. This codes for CASGLRETQYF.

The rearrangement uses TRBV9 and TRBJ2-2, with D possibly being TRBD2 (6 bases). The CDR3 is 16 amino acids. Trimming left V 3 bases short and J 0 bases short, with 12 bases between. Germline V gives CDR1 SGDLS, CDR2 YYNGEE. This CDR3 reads CASSAVGRTNTGELFF. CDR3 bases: TGTGCCAGCAGCGCAGTTGGGAGGACGAACACCGGGGAGCTGTTTTTT.

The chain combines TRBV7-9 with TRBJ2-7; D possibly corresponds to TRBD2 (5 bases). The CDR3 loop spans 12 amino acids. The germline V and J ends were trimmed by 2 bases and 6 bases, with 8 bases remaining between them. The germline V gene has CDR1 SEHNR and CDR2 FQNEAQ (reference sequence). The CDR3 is CASSLIGLEQYF. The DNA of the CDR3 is TGTGCCAGCAGCTTAATAGGACTCGAGCAGTACTTC.

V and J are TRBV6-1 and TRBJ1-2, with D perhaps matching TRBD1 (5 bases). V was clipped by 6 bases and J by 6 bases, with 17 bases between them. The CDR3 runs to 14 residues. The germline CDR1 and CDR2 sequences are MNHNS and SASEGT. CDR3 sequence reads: CASRISQGADGYTF. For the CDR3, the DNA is TGTGCCAGCAGGATTTCCCAGGGTGCGGATGGCTACACCTTC.

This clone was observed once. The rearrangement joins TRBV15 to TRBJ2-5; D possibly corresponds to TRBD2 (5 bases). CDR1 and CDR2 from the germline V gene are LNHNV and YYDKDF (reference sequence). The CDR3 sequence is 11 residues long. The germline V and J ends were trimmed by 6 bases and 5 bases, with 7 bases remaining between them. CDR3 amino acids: CATSRRETQYF. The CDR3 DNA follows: TGTGCCACCAGTAGGAGGGAGACCCAGTACTTC. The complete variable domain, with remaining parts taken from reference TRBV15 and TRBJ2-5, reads DAMVIQNPRYQVTQFGKPVTLSCSQTLNHNVMYWYQQKSSQAPKLLFHYYDKDFNNEADTPDNFQSRRPNTSFCFLDIRSPGLGDTAMYLCATSRRETQYFGPGTRLLVL.